The clone carrying this T cell receptor beta chain was seen ten or more times. Time point meaning: newly diagnosed GD, antithyroid drugs for less than 3 months. PBMC RNA served as the TCR library source. EDTA tubes held 7 to 9 milliliters of peripheral blood from each patient. This record belongs to a study of regulatory T cells in long-lasting Graves disease. The CDR3 totals 14 residues. From germline, CDR1 is SQVTM and CDR2 ANQGSEA. V lost 6 bases and J lost 6, with 18 bases in between. Arm-PCR of CDR3 regions and iRepertoire HTBI primers were the basis on which TCR beta libraries were built. TCRdb redid the calling of the multiplex PCR reads with MiXCR, one entry per CDR3 protein. The table shows around 500,000 distinct CDR3 sequences, with about 12% occurring only once. The same specimen was also included in a second study, on T cells in Graves' hyperthyroidism and ophthalmopathy. As that study records: With a duration under 2 months, the hyperthyroidism was newly diagnosed in patients aged 18 to 65. The model forecast ophthalmopathy, anticipating it by a median approximately 6.1 months before onset.

The V gene is TRBV29-1, the J gene TRBJ2-1; a possible D gene is TRBD1 (5 bases). This TCR derives from a woman aged 25 to 45 with Graves disease. The sequences come from peripheral blood mononuclear cells (PBMCs), collected at new diagnosis, from a patient treated with antithyroid drugs. The CDR3 loop reads CSVPPRDRINEQFF. The CDR3 nucleotides read TGCAGCGTCCCCCCCCGCGACAGAATCAATGAGCAGTTCTTC.